This TCR beta chain is from a study of T cells in Graves' hyperthyroidism and ophthalmopathy. This CDR3 is built from 17 residues. V gave up 3 bases and J gave up 0 bases; unmatched junction bases: 10. Stable disease denoted Graves' hyperthyroidism without ophthalmopathy progression within 18 months. Fresh peripheral blood, around 9.5 ml, yielded the PBMCs. Amplified TCR beta CDR3 regions came from RNA transcripts. Researchers ran a first-round RT-PCR on the TCR CDR3 using the HTBI primer set. TCRdb recomputed calls from the multiplex PCR reads with MiXCR, one row per CDR3 protein. Of approximately 480,000 distinct CDR3 sequences listed, around 20% are singletons.

This chain connects TRBV12-3 or TRBV12-4 to TRBJ1-1, with 7 bases matching TRBD1. The sequence was obtained from a young man with Graves' hyperthyroidism. The sample was blood. CDR3 coding DNA: TGTGCCAGCAGTTTTGACCGGGACAGCAGAATGAACACTGAAGCTTTCTTT. The encoded protein is CASSFDRDSRMNTEAFF.